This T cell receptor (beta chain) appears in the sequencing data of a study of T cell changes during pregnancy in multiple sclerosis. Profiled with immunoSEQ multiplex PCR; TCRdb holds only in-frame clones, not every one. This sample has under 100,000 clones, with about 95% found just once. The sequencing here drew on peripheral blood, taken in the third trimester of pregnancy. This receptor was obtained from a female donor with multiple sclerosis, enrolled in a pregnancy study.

The CDR3 here is CASSQDQEDYGYTF. CDR3 DNA sequence: TGCGCCAGCAGCCAAGACCAGGAGGACTATGGCTACACCTTC. The chain links TRBV4-1 to TRBJ1-2, with no clear D. V was shortened by 0 bases and J by 3 bases, with 8 bases between the two germline ends. CDR1 and CDR2 (germline): MGHRA, YSYEKL. The CDR3 extends over 14 amino acids.